The present T cell receptor beta chain was sequenced within a study of cytomegalovirus exposure and HLA in healthy donors. Whole-study context: About 83 million unique TCRs from HLA-typed donors made up an early data release. Most donors, around 81% of around 400 genotyped, fell in the Caucasian-associated ancestry cluster.

Whole-study findings and limits: Three CMV-associated chains were confirmed in vitro to be specific for CMV antigens.

PCR amplification relied on 60 Vbeta primers (plus 13 Jbeta primers). TCRdb's copy holds only in-frame clones and misses some; the assay was immunoSEQ multiplex PCR. This repertoire shows some 95,000 clones, 77% found once; its top ten account for 4.9%. This CDR3 contains 15 residues. Germline V lookup: CDR1 SGHRS, CDR2 YFSETQ. V was clipped by 4 bases and J by 0 bases, with 10 bases between them. In the case of this clone: The antigen is not known.

V is TRBV5-1 and J is TRBJ1-4, with no clear D. This sequence originates from a woman in her thirties or forties in good health and CMV-seronegative. The source material was PBMCs. The CDR3 sequence: CASSPQFSTNEKLFF. The CDR3 region has the DNA TGCGCCAGCAGCCCACAGTTCTCAACTAATGAAAAACTGTTTTTT. Full variable domain (missing parts from reference TRBV5-1 and TRBJ1-4): KAGVTQTPRYLIKTRGQQVTLSCSPISGHRSVSWYQQTPGQGLQFLFEYFSETQRNKGNFPGRFSGRQFSNSRSEMNVSTLELGDSALYLCASSPQFSTNEKLFFGSGTQLSVL.